The T cell receptor beta chain under discussion was sequenced for a study of response to subunit inactivated influenza vaccine. Study-level results: T cells newly recruited by each seasonal influenza vaccination are few, the authors suggested.

TCRdb reprocessed the RT-PCR reads with MiXCR, giving one entry per CDR3 protein. The sample lists approximately 700,000 distinct CDR3 sequences; 15% to 19% were seen once. As for this clonotype: As yet, its antigen is unknown.

In germline, CDR1 is SQVTM, CDR2 ANQGSEA. The CDR3 loop spans 14 amino acids. Trimming removed 5 bases from V and 1 base from J, with 14 bases in between. Source: PBMCs from blood, taken about 11 days after vaccination. The chain uses TRBV29-1 and TRBJ1-1; TRBD1 might be the D (5 bases). This TCR came from a man aged 50-60 years who received an inactivated influenza vaccine. DNA of the CDR3: TGCAGCGTTTTGGGGGGGAGTTGGAACACTGAAGCTTTCTTT. It codes for CSVLGGSWNTEAFF.